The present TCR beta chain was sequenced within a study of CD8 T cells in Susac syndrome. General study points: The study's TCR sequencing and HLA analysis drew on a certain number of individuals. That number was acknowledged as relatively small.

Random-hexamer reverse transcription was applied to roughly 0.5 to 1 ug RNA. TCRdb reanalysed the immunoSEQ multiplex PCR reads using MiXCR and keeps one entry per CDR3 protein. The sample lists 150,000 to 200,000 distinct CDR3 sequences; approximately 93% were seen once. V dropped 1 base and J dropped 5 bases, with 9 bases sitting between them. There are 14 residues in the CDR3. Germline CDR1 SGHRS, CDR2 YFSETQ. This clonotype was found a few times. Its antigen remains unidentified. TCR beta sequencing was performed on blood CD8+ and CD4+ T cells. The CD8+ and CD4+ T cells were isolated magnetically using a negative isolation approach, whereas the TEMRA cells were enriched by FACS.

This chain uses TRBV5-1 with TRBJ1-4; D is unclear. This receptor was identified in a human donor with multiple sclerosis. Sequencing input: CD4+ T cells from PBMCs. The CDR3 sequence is CASSLNGWNEKLFF. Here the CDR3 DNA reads TGCGCCAGCAGCTTGAACGGATGGAATGAAAAACTGTTTTTT. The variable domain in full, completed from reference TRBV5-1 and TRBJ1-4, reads KAGVTQTPRYLIKTRGQQVTLSCSPISGHRSVSWYQQTPGQGLQFLFEYFSETQRNKGNFPGRFSGRQFSNSRSEMNVSTLELGDSALYLCASSLNGWNEKLFFGSGTQLSVL.